The 12 T cell receptor beta chains below were found in one sample sequenced in a study of patients and donors after allogeneic stem cell transplantation. TCRdb passed the RT-PCR reads through MiXCR, listing each CDR3 protein once. The sample holds some 87,000 distinct CDR3 sequences, roughly 50% seen once. Sequenced input: blood, either unsorted or a sorted T cell fraction (not recorded which). These receptors originate from a human donor who was either an allogeneic HSCT recipient or a stem cell or donor lymphocyte infusion donor (not recorded which). It is not recorded whose cells these are; they may come from a transplant donor.

This clonotype came up a few times. The chain uses TRBV5-6 and TRBJ1-4; no clear D. Germline assignment: CDR1 SGHDT and CDR2 YYEEEE. V was clipped by 0 bases and J by 8 bases, with 5 bases between them. The CDR3 has 12 residues. CDR3 sequence (DNA): TGTGCCAGCAGCTTGGCAAGGGAAAAACTGTTTTTT. This gives the protein CASSLAREKLFF.

The chain combines TRBV6-2 or TRBV6-3 with TRBJ1-2; tentatively, D is TRBD1 (6 bases). This CDR3 region has 12 residues. Trimming took 4 bases from V and 11 from J, leaving 14 bases between them. Germline CDR1 reads MNHEY; CDR2 reads SVGEGT. The CDR3 region has the DNA TGTGCCAGCAGTTCGACAGGTTCAAGATACACCTTC. This gives the protein CASSSTGSRYTF.

The chain recombines TRBV27 with TRBJ1-1; TRBD1 matches at 8 bases. Germline loops: CDR1 MNHEY, CDR2 SMNVEV (reference sequence). The CDR3 runs to 14 residues. The V segment lost 0 bases and the J segment 9 bases; nucleotides outside the gene matches: 6. This CDR3 reads CASSLSPGQGQAFF. The CDR3 region has the DNA TGTGCCAGCAGTTTATCCCCTGGACAGGGCCAAGCTTTCTTT.

The CDR3 region is CASTFRQGYGYTF. CDR3 in DNA: TGTGCCAGCACCTTCCGACAGGGCTATGGCTACACCTTC. The gene calls are TRBV12-3 or TRBV12-4 and TRBJ1-2; TRBD1 aligns across 7 bases. V lost 7 bases and J lost 4; bases outside the gene matches: 6. The CDR3 runs 13 residues.

This clonotype was observed a handful of times. This chain links TRBV5-1 with TRBJ1-4; TRBD1 agrees at 12 bases. V gave up 2 bases and J gave up 3 bases; unmatched junction bases: 11. The CDR3 is made up of 19 amino acids. CDR1 is SGHRS and CDR2 is YFSETQ in the germline V gene. The CDR3 DNA reads as TGCGCCAGCAGCTTACCTCCGGGACAGGGGGCGCTCCCTAATGAAAAACTGTTTTTT. Residues: CASSLPPGQGALPNEKLFF. The full variable domain, rest sourced from reference TRBV5-1 and TRBJ1-4, is KAGVTQTPRYLIKTRGQQVTLSCSPISGHRSVSWYQQTPGQGLQFLFEYFSETQRNKGNFPGRFSGRQFSNSRSEMNVSTLELGDSALYLCASSLPPGQGALPNEKLFFGSGTQLSVL.

This clonotype turned up a few times. The rearrangement links TRBV7-6 to TRBJ1-2; 7 bases map to TRBD1. CDR1 is SGHVS, CDR2 FNYEAQ, per germline. The CDR3 has 17 amino acids. V was pared by 2 bases and J by 6 bases, with 15 bases of the junction left unmatched. The CDR3 sequence is CASSLPDDREALDGYTF. The CDR3 nucleotides read TGTGCCAGCAGCTTACCGGACGACAGGGAAGCTTTAGATGGCTACACCTTC.

J is TRBJ1-2 and V is TRBV15, with 8 bases fitting TRBD1. The CDR3 loop spans 16 amino acids. V shed 5 bases, J shed 0 bases, and the junction held 8 bases outside the gene matches. Germline CDR1 is LNHNV and CDR2 is YYDKDF (reference sequence). The CDR3 loop is CATSAQGQAPNYGYTF. For the CDR3, the DNA is TGTGCCACCAGCGCCCAGGGACAGGCACCTAACTATGGCTACACCTTC.

The chain has TRBV24-1 and TRBJ1-2, with D perhaps TRBD1 (5 bases). CDR3 length equals 13 residues. With 6 bases removed from V and 8 bases from J, the gap between germline ends came to 15 bases. Per germline, CDR1 KGHDR and CDR2 SFDVKD. This CDR3 reads CATSPGTSGGYTF. The CDR3 region has the DNA TGTGCCACCAGTCCAGGGACGTCGGGGGGCTACACCTTC.

CDR3 bases: TGTGCCAGCAGTGGCTGGGACAGGGGAGGGGATCAGCCCCAGCATTTT. Protein: CASSGWDRGGDQPQHF. V is TRBV6-6 and J is TRBJ1-5; 10 nucleotides align to TRBD1. This CDR3 comprises 16 residues. Germline trimming cut 5 bases from V and 5 bases from J; bases unmatched to any gene: 9. Germline assignment: CDR1 MNHNY and CDR2 SVGAGI (reference sequence).

The V gene is TRBV15, the J gene TRBJ1-1; D unresolved. The germline CDR1 and CDR2 sequences are LNHNV and YYDKDF (reference sequence). This CDR3 is 17 amino acids long. V was clipped by 3 bases and J by 0 bases, with 17 bases between them. CDR3 protein: CATSRVPFRQVNTEAFF. CDR3 nucleotide sequence: TGTGCCACCAGCAGGGTGCCCTTTCGACAAGTGAACACTGAAGCTTTCTTT. The full variable domain, completed using reference TRBV15 and TRBJ1-1, is DAMVIQNPRYQVTQFGKPVTLSCSQTLNHNVMYWYQQKSSQAPKLLFHYYDKDFNNEADTPDNFQSRRPNTSFCFLDIRSPGLGDTAMYLCATSRVPFRQVNTEAFFGQGTRLTVV.

This chain uses TRBV12-3 or TRBV12-4 with TRBJ1-3; D is unclear. Trimming removed 5 bases at V and 0 bases at J, with 11 bases between. This CDR3 region has 15 residues. The CDR3: CASSRGLYSGNTIYF. The DNA for the CDR3 is TGTGCCAGCAGTAGAGGACTCTACTCTGGAAACACCATATATTTT.

This clonotype was detected a few times. This CDR3 reads CAISGGQHTEAFF. The CDR3 coding sequence is TGTGCCATCAGTGGGGGACAGCACACTGAAGCTTTCTTT. The rearrangement joins TRBV10-3 to TRBJ1-1; 7 bases match TRBD1. With V trimmed by 4 bases and J by 3 bases, 2 bases remained unmatched. The CDR3 has 13 residues. CDR1 and CDR2 from the germline V gene are ENHRY and SYGVKD.